This TCR beta chain comes out of a study of technical replicates of blood from a few donors (dated by TCRdb to 2016 to 2017). Library method: the immunoSEQ multiplex PCR assay. TCRdb took this table from immuneACCESS and kept in-frame rearrangements with V and J called. Such tables lack part of the clones; where checked against another copy, unresolved V genes explain under half of the gap, and the rest is unexplained. In all, the sample holds 67,000 or so clones, and 80% to 95% of those were seen once. The ten most abundant clones make up around 0.34% of the sample. Notes on this clone: Its antigen is not yet known. No per-base quality is available; no much larger clone lies one base away.

From the cysteine through the phenylalanine, the CDR3 covers 13 amino acids. Just CDR3 DNA is preserved here, 39 bases in frame from base 1. CDR1 MDHEN and CDR2 SYDVKM were looked up in the germline V gene. V drops 4 bases and J drops 4 bases, leaving 10 bases in between. The clonotype originates from a human donor in good health. Input material: T cells isolated from PBMCs. Recombination connected TRBV28 to TRBJ1-2, with the D gene too uncertain to name. The DNA is TGTGCCAGCAGTTCTAGTCTACTCTATGGCTACACCTTC. Its coded protein is CASSSSLLYGYTF.